The present entry profiles one TCR beta chain with its context. Assay: immunoSEQ multiplex PCR; the TCRdb copy retains only in-frame clones and omits some. The sample records 100,000 to 150,000 clones, roughly 85% being singletons. This CDR3 has 15 amino acids. Germline CDR1 reads MNHEY; CDR2 reads SVGAGI. The V and J ends lost 0 bases and 2 bases respectively, with 10 bases between them. These data come from a study of blood T cell repertoires in COVID-19. V is TRBV6-5 and J is TRBJ1-2, with D possibly being TRBD1 (5 bases). The sequence came from a woman older than 75 with acute or convalescent COVID-19. Sequenced material: peripheral blood. The DNA of the CDR3 is TGTGCCAGCAGTTACTCGCCAGGGCGGAACTATGGCTACACCTTC. Translating gives CASSYSPGRNYGYTF.